This T cell receptor beta chain appears in the sequencing data of a study of cytomegalovirus exposure and HLA in healthy donors. Study outcomes and limitations: A later look showed TCR association rates differing by HLA locus, highest for DRB1 and lowest for HLA-C.

Germline trimming cut 0 bases from V and 7 bases from J; bases unmatched to any gene: 7. The V gene's germline CDR1 is SGHTA and CDR2 FQGTGA. CDR3 length equals 17 residues. This clone was found once. Antigen unknown. The PCR had 60 Vbeta and 13 Jbeta primers. Some clones are missing from TCRdb's copy, which holds only in-frame ones; the method was immunoSEQ multiplex PCR. The table lists under 200,000 clones, roughly 75% of them singletons. At sampling all donors were nominally healthy, likely with unrecorded immune exposures. What was sequenced was PBMCs. The chain is built from TRBV7-3 and TRBJ2-1; 12 bases align to TRBD2. This clonotype was sampled from a man aged 40-49 years in good health and CMV-seronegative. For the CDR3, the DNA is TGTGCCAGCAGCTTAACGGCCCTAGCGGGAGGGGGGAATGAGCAGTTCTTC. This sequence encodes CASSLTALAGGGNEQFF.